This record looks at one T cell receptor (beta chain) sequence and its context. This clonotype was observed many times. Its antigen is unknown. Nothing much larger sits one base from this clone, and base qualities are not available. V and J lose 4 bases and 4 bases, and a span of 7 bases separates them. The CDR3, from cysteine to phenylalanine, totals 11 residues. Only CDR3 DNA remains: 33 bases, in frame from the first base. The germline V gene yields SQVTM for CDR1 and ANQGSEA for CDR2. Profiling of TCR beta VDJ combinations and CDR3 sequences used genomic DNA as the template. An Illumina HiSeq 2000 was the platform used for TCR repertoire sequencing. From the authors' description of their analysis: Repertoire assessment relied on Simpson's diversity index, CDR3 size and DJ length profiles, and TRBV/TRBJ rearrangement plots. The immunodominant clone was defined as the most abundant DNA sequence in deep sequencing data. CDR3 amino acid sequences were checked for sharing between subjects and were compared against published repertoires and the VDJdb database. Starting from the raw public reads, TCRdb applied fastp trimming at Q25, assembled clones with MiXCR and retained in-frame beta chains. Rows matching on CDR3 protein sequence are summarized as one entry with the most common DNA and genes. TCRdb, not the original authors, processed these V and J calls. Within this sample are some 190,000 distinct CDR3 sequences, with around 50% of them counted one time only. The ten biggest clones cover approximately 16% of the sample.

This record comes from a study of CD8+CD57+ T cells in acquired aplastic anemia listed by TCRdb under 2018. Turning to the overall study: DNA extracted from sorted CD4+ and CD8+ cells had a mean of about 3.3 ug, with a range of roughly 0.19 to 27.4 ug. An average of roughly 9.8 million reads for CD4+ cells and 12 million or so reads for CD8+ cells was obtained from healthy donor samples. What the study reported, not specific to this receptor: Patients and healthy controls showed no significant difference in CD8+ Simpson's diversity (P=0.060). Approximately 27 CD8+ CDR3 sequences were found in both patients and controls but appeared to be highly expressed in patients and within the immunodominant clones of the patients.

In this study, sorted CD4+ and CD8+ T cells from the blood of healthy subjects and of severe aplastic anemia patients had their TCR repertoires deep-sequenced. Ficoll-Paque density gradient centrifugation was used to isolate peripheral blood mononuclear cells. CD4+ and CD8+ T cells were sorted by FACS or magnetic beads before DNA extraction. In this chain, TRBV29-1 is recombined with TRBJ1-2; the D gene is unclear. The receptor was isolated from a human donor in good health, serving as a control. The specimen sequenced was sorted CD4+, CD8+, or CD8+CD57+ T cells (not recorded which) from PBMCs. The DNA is TGCAGCGTTGGAGTTGGCTATGGCTACACCTTC. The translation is CSVGVGYGYTF.